One and the same sample provided the 17 T cell receptor beta chains below, sequenced in a study of CD8 T cells in ankylosing spondylitis. MiXCR, run by TCRdb on the 5' RACE reads, gives a single entry per CDR3 protein. The sample consists of approximately 250,000 distinct CDR3 sequences, roughly a third of them appearing once. The sample taken for sequencing was blood, either unsorted or a sorted T cell fraction (not recorded which). These receptors originate from a male donor with ankylosing spondylitis or in good health (not recorded which).

The CDR3 reads CASSERSQPQHF. The CDR3 DNA sequence: TGCGCCAGCAGTGAGCGAAGTCAGCCCCAGCATTTT. This chain uses TRBV10-2 with TRBJ1-5; the D is unclear. Germline CDR1 reads WSHSY; CDR2 reads SAAADI. CDR3 length equals 12 residues. The germline V and J ends were trimmed by 2 bases and 6 bases, with 5 bases remaining between them.

The chain employs TRBV5-1 and TRBJ2-7, with D perhaps being TRBD1 or TRBD2 (5 bases each). Germline CDR1 is SGHRS and CDR2 is YFSETQ. The CDR3 is made up of 16 amino acids. Trimming pared 4 bases from V and 3 bases from J, leaving 20 bases between. This chain's CDR3 is CASSPGRDGRNYEQYF. The CDR3 nucleotides are TGCGCCAGCAGCCCAGGAAGGGACGGACGGAACTACGAGCAGTACTTC.

In this sample, this clonotype turned up a few times. The chain has TRBV20-1 and TRBJ1-1, with D possibly TRBD1 on 5 matching bases. Germline loops: CDR1 DFQATT, CDR2 SNEGSKA (reference sequence). There are 12 residues in the CDR3. The ends were cut back, 5 bases at V and 11 bases at J, with 18 bases in the middle. CDR3: CSAGPEVHRAFF. The CDR3 DNA is TGCAGTGCTGGACCCGAGGTTCACAGGGCTTTCTTT.

This clonotype was seen only a few times. The chain has TRBV7-9 and TRBJ2-7; D is uncertain. Trimming left V 4 bases short and J 0 bases short, with 13 bases between. This CDR3 region has 15 residues. CDR1 SEHNR and CDR2 FQNEAQ come from the germline V gene (reference sequence). The CDR3 coding sequence is TGTGCCAGCAGCTCGGCGGCTCTGGCCTCCTACGAGCAGTACTTC. Its protein product is CASSSAALASYEQYF.

This clonotype appeared a few times. The rearrangement joins TRBV20-1 to TRBJ2-3; the match to TRBD1 covers 7 bases. Per the germline V gene, CDR1 is DFQATT and CDR2 is SNEGSKA (reference sequence). The V gene end was trimmed by 2 bases and the J gene end by 2 bases; junction bases not matched to a gene: 13. There are 17 residues in the CDR3. The CDR3 DNA follows: TGCAGTGCTAGACCCTACCCACGGGACAGCCTCACAGATACGCAGTATTTT. This codes for CSARPYPRDSLTDTQYF.

V is TRBV5-1 and J is TRBJ2-1; D is perhaps TRBD1 (5 bases). The V end lost 3 bases, the J end lost 2 bases, and 9 bases lay between the germline ends. Germline-derived CDR1 and CDR2 are SGHRS and YFSETQ. The CDR3 spans 14 residues. DNA of the CDR3: TGCGCCAGCAGCTCGACGACAGCCTACAATGAGCAGTTCTTC. Protein sequence: CASSSTTAYNEQFF.

This clonotype was detected a few times. V gene TRBV12-3 or TRBV12-4 combines with J gene TRBJ2-3, with unresolved D. The CDR3 has 14 amino acids. V lost 3 bases and J 0 bases, leaving 7 bases between the germline ends. The CDR3: CASSLRPSTDTQYF. The CDR3 bases are TGTGCCAGCAGTTTGCGTCCAAGCACAGATACGCAGTATTTT.

Only a few counts were recorded for this clonotype. The chain combines TRBV28 with TRBJ2-1; 8 bases map to TRBD1. V shed 6 bases and J 6 bases; nucleotides not matched to a gene: 4. The CDR3 is 13 amino acids. Germline assignment: CDR1 MDHEN and CDR2 SYDVKM. The CDR3 DNA reads TGTGCCAGCAGAAGTGACAGGGGCAATGAGCAGTTCTTC. Amino acids: CASRSDRGNEQFF.

This clonotype has a handful of counts. The genes are TRBV12-3 or TRBV12-4 and TRBJ1-4; D is undetermined. The CDR3 runs 12 residues. Trimming cost V 2 bases and J 7 bases, with 5 bases left between them. CDR3 nucleotide sequence: TGTGCCAGCAGTTTATTAGGTGAAAAACTGTTTTTT. Amino acid sequence: CASSLLGEKLFF.

The V gene is TRBV5-1, the J gene TRBJ2-7; the match to TRBD1 covers 9 bases. CDR3 length equals 16 residues. J gave up 7 bases and V 4 bases, and 15 bases lay outside the gene matches. Per germline, CDR1 SGHRS and CDR2 YFSETQ. CDR3 residues: CASSPGLGQGTWEQYF. CDR3 DNA: TGCGCCAGCAGCCCAGGGCTAGGACAGGGGACTTGGGAGCAGTACTTC.

This chain joins TRBV5-6 and TRBJ2-5; 7 bases match TRBD1. The CDR3 contains 15 residues. V was clipped by 2 bases and J by 1 base; unmatched bases: 5. Looked up from germline, CDR1 is SGHDT and CDR2 is YYEEEE. CDR3: CASSLKTGIQETQYF. CDR3 nucleotides: TGTGCCAGCAGCTTAAAGACAGGGATCCAAGAGACCCAGTACTTC.

This clonotype was seen more than once but under ten times. The chain links TRBV12-3 or TRBV12-4 to TRBJ2-7; perhaps D is TRBD1 or TRBD2 (5 bases each). Trimming pared 1 base from V and 3 bases from J, leaving 13 bases between. The CDR3 loop spans 15 amino acids. The CDR3 nucleotides are TGTGCCAGCAGTTTAGGAGGGGAGACTTACTACGAGCAGTACTTC. Translation: CASSLGGETYYEQYF.

The table lists this clonotype with a few counts. V gene TRBV20-1 combines with J gene TRBJ2-7, with D possibly being TRBD1 (6 bases). Trimming removed 1 base from V and 3 bases from J, with 16 bases in between. The germline gives CDR1 DFQATT, CDR2 SNEGSKA (reference sequence). This CDR3 has 15 amino acids. The CDR3 reads CSARAETGLVYEQYF. The DNA of the CDR3 is TGCAGTGCTAGAGCGGAAACAGGGCTCGTCTACGAGCAGTACTTC.

This clonotype was seen once. The gene calls are TRBV29-1 and TRBJ1-2; D remains unclear. Between the trimmed V and J ends, which lost 7 bases and 5 bases, there was a span of 14 bases. CDR3 length: 12 residues. The germline CDR1 and CDR2 sequences are SQVTM and ANQGSEA. In nucleotides, the CDR3 is TGCAGCGGTCACTTACGAGGGTATGGCTACACCTTC. This encodes CSGHLRGYGYTF.

V is TRBV20-1 and J is TRBJ2-7; D remains ambiguous. CDR1 is DFQATT and CDR2 is SNEGSKA in the germline V gene (reference sequence). CDR3 length: 11 amino acids. V was trimmed by 5 bases and J by 1 base, leaving 6 bases between them. DNA for the CDR3: TGCAGTGCTCACCGTTCCTACGAGCAGTACTTC. Amino acid sequence: CSAHRSYEQYF.

This clonotype was counted a few times. This sequence joins TRBV7-9 and TRBJ2-3; maybe TRBD1 (5 bases). Trimming removed 5 bases from V and 0 bases from J, with 12 bases in between. There are 15 residues in the CDR3. Germline loops: CDR1 SEHNR, CDR2 FQNEAQ (reference sequence). Here the CDR3 DNA reads TGTGCCAGCAGCCCGTTCAGGGTGAGCACAGATACGCAGTATTTT. Protein product: CASSPFRVSTDTQYF.

V usage is TRBV20-1 and J usage is TRBJ2-1, with D possibly matching TRBD1 (5 bases). The CDR3 length is 15 residues. Germline lookup yields CDR1 DFQATT and CDR2 SNEGSKA (reference sequence). With 5 bases removed from V and 6 bases from J, the gap between germline ends came to 20 bases. The CDR3 region is CSAAPGLELGNEQFF. CDR3 bases: TGCAGTGCTGCTCCAGGGTTAGAGCTTGGCAATGAGCAGTTCTTC.